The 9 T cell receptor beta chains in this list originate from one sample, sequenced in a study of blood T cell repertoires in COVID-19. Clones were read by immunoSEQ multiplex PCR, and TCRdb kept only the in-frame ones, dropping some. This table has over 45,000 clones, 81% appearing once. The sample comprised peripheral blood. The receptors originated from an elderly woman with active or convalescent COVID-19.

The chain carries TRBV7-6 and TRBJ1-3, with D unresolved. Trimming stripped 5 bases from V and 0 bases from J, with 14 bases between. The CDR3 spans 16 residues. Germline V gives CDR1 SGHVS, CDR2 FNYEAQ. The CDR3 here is CASSLQHAPSGNTIYF. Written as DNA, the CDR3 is TGTGCCAGCAGCCTACAGCATGCCCCCTCTGGAAACACCATATATTTT.

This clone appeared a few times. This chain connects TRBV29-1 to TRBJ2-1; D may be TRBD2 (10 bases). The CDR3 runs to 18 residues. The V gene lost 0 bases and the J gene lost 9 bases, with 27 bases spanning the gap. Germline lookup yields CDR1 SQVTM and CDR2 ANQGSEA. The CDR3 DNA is TGCAGCGTTGAAGATCTCAACAGGGGGCTAGCGGGGGTAGGTGAGCAGTTCTTC. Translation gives CSVEDLNRGLAGVGEQFF.

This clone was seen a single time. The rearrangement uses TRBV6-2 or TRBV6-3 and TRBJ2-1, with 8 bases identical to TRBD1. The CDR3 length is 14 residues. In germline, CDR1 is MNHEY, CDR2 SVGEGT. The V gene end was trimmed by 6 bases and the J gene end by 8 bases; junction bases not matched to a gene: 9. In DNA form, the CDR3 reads TGTGCCAGCAGCCGACCAGGGGGCGGCGATGAGCAGTTCTTC. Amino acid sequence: CASSRPGGGDEQFF.

The CDR3 DNA sequence: TGTGCCACCAGCAGAGAGGGGCTGGGCGAGACCCAGTACTTC. Its translation: CATSREGLGETQYF. This chain uses TRBV15 with TRBJ2-5, with TRBD1 as a possible D gene (5 bases). The CDR3 sequence is 14 residues long. Trimming pared 0 bases from V and 5 bases from J, leaving 10 bases between. CDR1 and CDR2 (germline): LNHNV, YYDKDF (reference sequence).

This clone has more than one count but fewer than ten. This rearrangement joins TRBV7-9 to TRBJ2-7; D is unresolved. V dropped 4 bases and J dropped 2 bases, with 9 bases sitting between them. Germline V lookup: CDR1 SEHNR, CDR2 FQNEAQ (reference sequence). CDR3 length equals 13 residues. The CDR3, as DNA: TGTGCCAGCAGCTCCCAAAGCGCCTACGAGCAGTACTTC. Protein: CASSSQSAYEQYF.

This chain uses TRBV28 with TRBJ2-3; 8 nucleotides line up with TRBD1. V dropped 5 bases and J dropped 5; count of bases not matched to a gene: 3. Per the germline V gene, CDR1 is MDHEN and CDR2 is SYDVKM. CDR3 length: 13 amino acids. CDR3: CASSGQGVDTQYF. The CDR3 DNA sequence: TGTGCCAGCAGTGGACAGGGTGTAGATACGCAGTATTTT. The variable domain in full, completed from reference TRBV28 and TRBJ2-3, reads DVKVTQSSRYLVKRTGEKVFLECVQDMDHENMFWYRQDPGLGLRLIYFSYDVKMKEKGDIPEGYSVSREKKERFSLILESASTNQTSMYLCASSGQGVDTQYFGPGTRLTVL.

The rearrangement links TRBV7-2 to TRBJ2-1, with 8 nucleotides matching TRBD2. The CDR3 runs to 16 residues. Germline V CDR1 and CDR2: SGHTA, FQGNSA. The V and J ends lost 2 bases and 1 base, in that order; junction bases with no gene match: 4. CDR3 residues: CASSLFSGVSYNEQFF. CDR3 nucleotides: TGTGCCAGCAGCTTATTTAGCGGGGTGTCCTACAATGAGCAGTTCTTC. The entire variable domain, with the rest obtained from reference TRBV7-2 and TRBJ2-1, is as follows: GAGVSQSPSNKVTEKGKDVELRCDPISGHTALYWYRQSLGQGLEFLIYFQGNSAPDKSGLPSDRFSAERTGGSVSTLTIQRTQQEDSAVYLCASSLFSGVSYNEQFFGPGTRLTVL.

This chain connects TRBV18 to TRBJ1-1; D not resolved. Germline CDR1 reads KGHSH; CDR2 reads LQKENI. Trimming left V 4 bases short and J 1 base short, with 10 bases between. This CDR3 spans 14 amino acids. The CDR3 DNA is TGTGCCAGCTCACTCAAGGGAGAGAACACTGAAGCTTTCTTT. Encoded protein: CASSLKGENTEAFF.

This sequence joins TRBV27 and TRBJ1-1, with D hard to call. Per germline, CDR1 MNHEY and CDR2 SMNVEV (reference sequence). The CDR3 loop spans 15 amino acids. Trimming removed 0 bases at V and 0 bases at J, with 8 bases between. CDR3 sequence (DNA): TGTGCCAGCAGTTTATCAGGACTAATGAACACTGAAGCTTTCTTT. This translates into CASSLSGLMNTEAFF.